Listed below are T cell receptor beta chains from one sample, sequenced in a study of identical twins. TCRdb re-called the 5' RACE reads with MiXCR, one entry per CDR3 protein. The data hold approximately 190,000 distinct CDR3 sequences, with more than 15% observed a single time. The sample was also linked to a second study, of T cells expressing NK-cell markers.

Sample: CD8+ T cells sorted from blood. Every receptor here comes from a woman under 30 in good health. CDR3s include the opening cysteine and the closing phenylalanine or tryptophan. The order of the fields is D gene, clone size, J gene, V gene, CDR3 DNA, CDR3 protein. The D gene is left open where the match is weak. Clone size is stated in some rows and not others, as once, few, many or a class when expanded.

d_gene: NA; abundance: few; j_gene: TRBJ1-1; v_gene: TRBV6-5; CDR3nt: TGTGCCAGCAGCCTACTGGCAGTGAACACTGAAGCTTTCTTT; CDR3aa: CASSLLAVNTEAFF
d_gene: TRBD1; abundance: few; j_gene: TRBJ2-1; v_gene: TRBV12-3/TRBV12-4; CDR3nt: TGTGCCACCTCCACTGGGACAGGGGGTTGGAATGAGCAGTTCTTC; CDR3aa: CATSTGTGGWNEQFF
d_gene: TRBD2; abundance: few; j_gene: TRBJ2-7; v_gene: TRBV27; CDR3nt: TGTGCCAGCAGTTTTTCTAGCGGTCTCTCCTACGAGCAGTACTTC; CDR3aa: CASSFSSGLSYEQYF
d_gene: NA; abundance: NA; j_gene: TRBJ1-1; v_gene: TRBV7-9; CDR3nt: TGTGCCCTCAATGGAGCAGCCTCAGGGGTAGAAGCTTTCTTT; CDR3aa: CALNGAASGVEAFF
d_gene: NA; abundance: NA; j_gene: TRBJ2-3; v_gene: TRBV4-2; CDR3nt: TGTGCCAGCAGCCAAGATGGGGTTTCCCGCACAGATACGCAGTATTTT; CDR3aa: CASSQDGVSRTDTQYF
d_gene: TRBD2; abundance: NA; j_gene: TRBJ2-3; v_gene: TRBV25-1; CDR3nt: TGTGCCAGCAGCCAACGGCGGGGGTACGGAGATACGCAGTATTTT; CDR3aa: CASSQRRGYGDTQYF
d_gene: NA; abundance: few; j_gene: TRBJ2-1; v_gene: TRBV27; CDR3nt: TGTGCCAGCAGTCCCAGGCTCGATGAGCAGTTCTTC; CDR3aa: CASSPRLDEQFF
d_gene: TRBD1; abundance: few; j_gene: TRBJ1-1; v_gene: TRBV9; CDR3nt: TGTGCCAGCAGCCTGTTGGTGAGGGCAGGGGGAGACACTGAAGCTTTCTTT; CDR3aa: CASSLLVRAGGDTEAFF
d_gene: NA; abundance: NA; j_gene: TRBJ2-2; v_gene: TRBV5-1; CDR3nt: TGCGCCAGCAGCTTGGCCTCGGAACGGACCGGGGAGCTGTTTTTT; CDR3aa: CASSLASERTGELFF
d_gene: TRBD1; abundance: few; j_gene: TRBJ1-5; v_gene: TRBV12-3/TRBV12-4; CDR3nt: TGTGCCAGCAGTTTCTCCGGGACAGGGGGTCAGCCCCAGCATTTT; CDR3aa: CASSFSGTGGQPQHF
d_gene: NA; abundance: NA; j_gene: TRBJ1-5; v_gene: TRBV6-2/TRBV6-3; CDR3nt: TGTGCCAGCAGTTACCGTACCCCCACCGGCAATCAGCCCCAGCATTTT; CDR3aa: CASSYRTPTGNQPQHF
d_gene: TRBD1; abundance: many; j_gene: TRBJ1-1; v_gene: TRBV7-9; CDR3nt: TGTGCCAGCAGCTCGGGACAGGGTATGAACACTGAAGCTTTCTTT; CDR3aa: CASSSGQGMNTEAFF
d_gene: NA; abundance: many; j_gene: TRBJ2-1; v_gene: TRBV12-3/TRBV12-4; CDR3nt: TGTGCCAGCAGTTCTCATTCGGAGGATCCTCTTGAGCAGTTCTTC; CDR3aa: CASSSHSEDPLEQFF
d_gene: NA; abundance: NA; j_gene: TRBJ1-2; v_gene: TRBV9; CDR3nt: TGTGCCAGCAGAGATGCGGGAGGGAGCTATGGCTACACCTTC; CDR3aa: CASRDAGGSYGYTF
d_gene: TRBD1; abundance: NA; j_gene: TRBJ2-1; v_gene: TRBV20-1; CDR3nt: TGCAGTGCTACTCACCGGGACAGGGGGATACATGAGCAGTTCTTC; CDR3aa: CSATHRDRGIHEQFF
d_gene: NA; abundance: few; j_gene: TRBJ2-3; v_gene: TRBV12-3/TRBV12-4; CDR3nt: TGTGCCAGCAGTTTTATATCCCCCACAGATACGCAGTATTTT; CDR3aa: CASSFISPTDTQYF
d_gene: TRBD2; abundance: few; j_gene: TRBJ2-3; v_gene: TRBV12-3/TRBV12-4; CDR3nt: TGTGCCAGCAGTTCTCAACTAGCGGGTGTACATACGCAGTATTTT; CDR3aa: CASSSQLAGVHTQYF
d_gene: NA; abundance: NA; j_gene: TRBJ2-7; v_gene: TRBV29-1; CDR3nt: TGCAGCGTTGGGGGCCTGGGGTCGCCCTCCGAGCAGTACTTC; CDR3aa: CSVGGLGSPSEQYF
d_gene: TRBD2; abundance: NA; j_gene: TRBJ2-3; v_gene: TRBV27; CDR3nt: TGTGCCAGCAATAACGGGGGGGGAGGCCCAGATACGCAGTATTTT; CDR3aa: CASNNGGGGPDTQYF
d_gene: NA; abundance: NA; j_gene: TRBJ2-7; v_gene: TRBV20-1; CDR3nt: TGCAGTGCTAGGTACGGATCCGACTCCTACGAGCAGTACTTC; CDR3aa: CSARYGSDSYEQYF
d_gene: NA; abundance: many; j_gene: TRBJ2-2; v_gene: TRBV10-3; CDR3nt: TGTGCCATCAGTGAGTCGGGCAGGGTCACCGGGGAGCTGTTTTTT; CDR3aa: CAISESGRVTGELFF
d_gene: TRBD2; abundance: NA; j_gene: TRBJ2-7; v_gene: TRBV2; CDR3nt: TGTGCCAGCAGTGAAGCGCCAGCGGGAGTGATCTACGAGCAGTACTTC; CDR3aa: CASSEAPAGVIYEQYF
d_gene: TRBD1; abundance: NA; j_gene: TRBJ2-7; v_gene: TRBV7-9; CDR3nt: TGTGCCAGCAGCTCGGGACAGGATGACTCCTACGAGCAGTACTTC; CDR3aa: CASSSGQDDSYEQYF
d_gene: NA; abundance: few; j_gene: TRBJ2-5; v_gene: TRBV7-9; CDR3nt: TGTGCCAGCAGCTTTCCAGACAGAAACCAAGAGACCCAGTACTTC; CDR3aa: CASSFPDRNQETQYF
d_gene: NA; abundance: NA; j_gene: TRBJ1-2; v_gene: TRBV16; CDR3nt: TGTGCCAGCAGCCCTTCTTATGGCTACACCTTC; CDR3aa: CASSPSYGYTF
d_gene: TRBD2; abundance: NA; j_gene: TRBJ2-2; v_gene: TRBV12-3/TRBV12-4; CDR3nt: TGTGCCAGCAGTTCACCCGAGGTTCTAGCGGGAGGTGGCACCGGGGAGCTGTTTTTT; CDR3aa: CASSSPEVLAGGGTGELFF
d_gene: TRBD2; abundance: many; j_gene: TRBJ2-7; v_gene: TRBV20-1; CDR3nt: TGCAGTGCTGACCCGGGGACTAGCGGGAACCGGGCCCCCTACGAGCAGTACTTC; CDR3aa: CSADPGTSGNRAPYEQYF
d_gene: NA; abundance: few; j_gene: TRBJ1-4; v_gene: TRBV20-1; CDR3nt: TGCAGTGCTGCAGGGGAAAGGGAAAAACTGTTTTTT; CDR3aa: CSAAGEREKLFF
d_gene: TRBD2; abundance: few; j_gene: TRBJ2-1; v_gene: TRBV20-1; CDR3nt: TGCAGTGCCCAAAACCTAGCGGGGGGGGACCTATACAATGAGCAGTTCTTC; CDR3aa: CSAQNLAGGDLYNEQFF
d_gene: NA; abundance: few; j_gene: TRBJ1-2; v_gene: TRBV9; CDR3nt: TGTGCCAGCAGCGCCGCTAACTATGGCTACACCTTC; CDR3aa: CASSAANYGYTF
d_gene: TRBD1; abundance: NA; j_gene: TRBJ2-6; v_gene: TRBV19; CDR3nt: TGTGCCAGTAGTGCAGGACAGGCTATCTCTGGGGCCAACGTCCTGACTTTC; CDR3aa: CASSAGQAISGANVLTF
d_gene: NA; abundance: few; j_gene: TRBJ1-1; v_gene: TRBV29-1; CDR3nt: TGCAGCGTTTATGGAGGCGGGATGAACACTGAAGCTTTCTTT; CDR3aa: CSVYGGGMNTEAFF
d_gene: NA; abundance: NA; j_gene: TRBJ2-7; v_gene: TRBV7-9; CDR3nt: TGTGCCAGCAGCACACAGGGTAGTTCCTACGAGCAGTACTTC; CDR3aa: CASSTQGSSYEQYF
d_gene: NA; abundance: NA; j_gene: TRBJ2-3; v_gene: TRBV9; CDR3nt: TGTGCCAGCACCAGTAGCACAGATACGCAGTATTTT; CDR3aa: CASTSSTDTQYF
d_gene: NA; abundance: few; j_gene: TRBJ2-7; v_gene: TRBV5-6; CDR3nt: TGTGCCAGCAGCTTGGGGCTAGGGCTCAACGAGCAGTACTTC; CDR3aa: CASSLGLGLNEQYF
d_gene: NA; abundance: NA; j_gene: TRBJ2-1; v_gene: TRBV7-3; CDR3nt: TGTGCCAGCAGCTTAAGTGGACCCGTGGGTGAGCAGTTCTTC; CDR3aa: CASSLSGPVGEQFF
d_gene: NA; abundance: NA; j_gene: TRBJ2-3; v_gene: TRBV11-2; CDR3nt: TGTGCCAGCAGCTCGGCCCCAGATACGCAGTATTTT; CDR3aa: CASSSAPDTQYF
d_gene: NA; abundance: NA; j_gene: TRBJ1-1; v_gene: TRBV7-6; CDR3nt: TGTGCCAGCAGCTTAGAAGGGGGGGAGGGAGCCTTGAACACTGAAGCTTTCTTT; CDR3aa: CASSLEGGEGALNTEAFF
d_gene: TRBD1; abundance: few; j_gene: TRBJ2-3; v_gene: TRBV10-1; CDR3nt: TGCGCCAGCTTCCCAAGTCGAGAGGGGGCGAGCACAGATACGCAGTATTTT; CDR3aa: CASFPSREGASTDTQYF
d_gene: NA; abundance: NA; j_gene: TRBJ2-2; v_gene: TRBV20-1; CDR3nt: TGCAGTGCTAGAGGATTTGTTTCCGGGGAGCTGTTTTTT; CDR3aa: CSARGFVSGELFF
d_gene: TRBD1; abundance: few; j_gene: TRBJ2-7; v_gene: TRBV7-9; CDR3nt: TGTGCCAGCAGCTTAACACCCGGGACAGCCTACGAGCAGTACTTC; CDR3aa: CASSLTPGTAYEQYF
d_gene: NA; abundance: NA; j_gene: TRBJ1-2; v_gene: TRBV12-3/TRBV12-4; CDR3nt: TGTGCCAGCAGTACCACTTCAGAGTATGGCTACACCTTC; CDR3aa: CASSTTSEYGYTF
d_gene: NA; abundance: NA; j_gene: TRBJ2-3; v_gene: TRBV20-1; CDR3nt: TGCAGTGCTAGAGATCCAGTAAGCACAGATACGCAGTATTTT; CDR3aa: CSARDPVSTDTQYF
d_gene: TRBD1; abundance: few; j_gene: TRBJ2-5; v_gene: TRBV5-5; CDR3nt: TGTGCCAGCAGCTTAGCAGGGGGCCAACAAGAGACCCAGTACTTC; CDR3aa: CASSLAGGQQETQYF
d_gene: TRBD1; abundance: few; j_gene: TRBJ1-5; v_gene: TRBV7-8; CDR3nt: TGTGCCAGCAGCTTCCTAGGACAGGGGGCTCGGCCCCAGCATTTT; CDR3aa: CASSFLGQGARPQHF
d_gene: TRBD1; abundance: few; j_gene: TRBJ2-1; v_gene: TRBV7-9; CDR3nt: TGTGCCAGCAGCTTTCAACAGGGGTATGAGCAGTTCTTC; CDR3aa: CASSFQQGYEQFF
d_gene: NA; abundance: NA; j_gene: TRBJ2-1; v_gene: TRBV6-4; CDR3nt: TGTGCCAGCAGTGACACAGCGACCAATGAGCAGTTCTTC; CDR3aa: CASSDTATNEQFF
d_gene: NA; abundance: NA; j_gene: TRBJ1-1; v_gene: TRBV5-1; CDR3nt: TGCGCCAGCAGCGGACTAGGGGAGATCGGGGACACTGAAGCTTTCTTT; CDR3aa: CASSGLGEIGDTEAFF
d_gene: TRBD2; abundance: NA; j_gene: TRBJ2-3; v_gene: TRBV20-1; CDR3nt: TGCAGTGCTAGGGATACTAGCGGTCGCACAGATACGCAGTATTTT; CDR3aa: CSARDTSGRTDTQYF
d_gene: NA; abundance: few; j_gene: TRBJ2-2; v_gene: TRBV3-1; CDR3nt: TGTGCCAGCAGCCCAGAGACAAACACCGGGGAGCTGTTTTTT; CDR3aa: CASSPETNTGELFF
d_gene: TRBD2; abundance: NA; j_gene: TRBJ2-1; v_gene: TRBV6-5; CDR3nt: TGTGCCAGCAGTTACCGGACTAGCGGGAGTCTAGACAATGAGCAGTTCTTC; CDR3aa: CASSYRTSGSLDNEQFF